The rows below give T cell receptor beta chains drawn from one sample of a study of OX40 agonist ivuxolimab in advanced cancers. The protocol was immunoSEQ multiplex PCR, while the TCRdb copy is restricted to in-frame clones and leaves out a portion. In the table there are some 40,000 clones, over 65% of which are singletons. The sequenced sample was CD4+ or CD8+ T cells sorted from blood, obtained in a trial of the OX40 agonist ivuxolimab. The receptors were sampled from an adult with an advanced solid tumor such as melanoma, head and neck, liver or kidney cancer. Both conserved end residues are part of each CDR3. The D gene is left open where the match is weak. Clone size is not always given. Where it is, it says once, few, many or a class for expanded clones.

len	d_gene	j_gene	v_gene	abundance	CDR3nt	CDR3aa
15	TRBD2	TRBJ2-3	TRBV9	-	TGTGCCAGCAGCGAACTAGCGGGTAGCACAGATACGCAGTATTTT	CASSELAGSTDTQYF
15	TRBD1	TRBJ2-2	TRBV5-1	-	TGCGCCAGCAGCAGCTGGACAGGGCAGGGCGGGGAGCTGTTTTTT	CASSSWTGQGGELFF
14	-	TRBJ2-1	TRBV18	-	TGTGCCAGCTCACCTCTGGCGTCCTACAATGAGCAGTTCTTC	CASSPLASYNEQFF
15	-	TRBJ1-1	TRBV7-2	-	TGTGCCAGCAGCCCTCAGACCAGGCTGAACACTGAAGCTTTCTTT	CASSPQTRLNTEAFF
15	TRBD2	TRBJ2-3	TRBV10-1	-	TGCGCCAGCGGCGACCCGGGACTAGATAAAGATACGCAGTATTTT	CASGDPGLDKDTQYF
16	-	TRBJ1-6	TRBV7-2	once	TGTGCCAGCAGCCATTCGCTAAGGGGTATGAATTCACCCCTCCACTTT	CASSHSLRGMNSPLHF
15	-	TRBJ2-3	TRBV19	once	TGTGCCAGTAGTATAGGGACACCTAGCACAGATACGCAGTATTTT	CASSIGTPSTDTQYF
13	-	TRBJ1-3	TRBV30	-	TGTGCCTGGAAAAGGAGCTCTGGAAACACCATATATTTT	CAWKRSSGNTIYF
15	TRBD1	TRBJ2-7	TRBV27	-	TGTGCCAGCACTCGATCGGGGACAGGGGGGTACGAGCAGTACTTC	CASTRSGTGGYEQYF
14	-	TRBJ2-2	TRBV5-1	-	TGCGCCAGCAGCAGGGACCCGAACACCGGGGAGCTGTTTTTT	CASSRDPNTGELFF
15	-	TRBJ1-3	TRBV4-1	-	TGCGCCAGCAGCCAAGAAACATCGGGCGGAAACACCATATATTTT	CASSQETSGGNTIYF
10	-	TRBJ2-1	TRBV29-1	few	TGCAGCGCTGGAATCGATGAGCAGTTCTTC	CSAGIDEQFF
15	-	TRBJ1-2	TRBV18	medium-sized	TGTGCCAGCTCACCAATACAGGGCCCCAACTATGGCTACACCTTC	CASSPIQGPNYGYTF
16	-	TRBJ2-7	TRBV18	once	TGTGCCAGCTCACCAGTGGAGGCGGTGCTCTCCTACGAGCAGTACTTC	CASSPVEAVLSYEQYF
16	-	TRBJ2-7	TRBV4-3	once	TGCGCCAGCAGCCAAGAGGTGGGGACCCAATCCTACGAGCAGTACTTC	CASSQEVGTQSYEQYF
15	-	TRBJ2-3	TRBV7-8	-	TGTGCCAGCAGCTTACCGGGAGTGGGCACAGATACGCAGTATTTT	CASSLPGVGTDTQYF
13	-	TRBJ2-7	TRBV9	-	TGTGCCAGCAGCGATCGTAAAGAGTACGAGCAGTACTTC	CASSDRKEYEQYF
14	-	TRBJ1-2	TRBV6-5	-	TGTGCCAGCAGTTACTCGACGGGGGCCTATGGCTACACCTTC	CASSYSTGAYGYTF
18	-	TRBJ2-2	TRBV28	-	TGTGCCAGCAGTTTATTTTCCGGGTCCCACCTGCCCACCGGGGAGCTGTTTTTT	CASSLFSGSHLPTGELFF
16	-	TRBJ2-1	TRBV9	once	TGTGCCAGCAGCCCCAGACGAGCCTCCTCGGTCGGTGAGCAGTTCTTC	CASSPRRASSVGEQFF
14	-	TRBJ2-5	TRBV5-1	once	TGCGCCAGCAGCAGAGAGGGGACTCGCGAGGCCCAGTACTTC	CASSREGTREAQYF
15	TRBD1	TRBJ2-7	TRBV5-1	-	TGCGCCAGCAGCTTACGGCAGGGGGAGCCCTACGAGCAGTACTTC	CASSLRQGEPYEQYF
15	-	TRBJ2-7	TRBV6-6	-	TGTGCCAGCAGGACCCAGGGTGCAGGACTCTACGAGCAGTACTTC	CASRTQGAGLYEQYF
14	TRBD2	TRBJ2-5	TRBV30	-	TGTGCCTGGAGTGTATTCCTAGCGGGAGAGACCCAGTACTTC	CAWSVFLAGETQYF
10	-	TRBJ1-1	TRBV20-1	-	TGCAGTGCTAGCAGGGAGGAAGCTTTCTTT	CSASREEAFF
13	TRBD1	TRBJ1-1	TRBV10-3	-	TGTGCCATCACAGGGGGCTTGAGCACTGAAGCTTTCTTT	CAITGGLSTEAFF
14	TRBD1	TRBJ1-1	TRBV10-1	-	TGCGCCAGTTCACAGGGGATGATGAACACTGAAGCTTTCTTT	CASSQGMMNTEAFF
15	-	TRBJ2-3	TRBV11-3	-	TGTGCCAGCAGCTTAAGGTACAGGGATACAGATACGCAGTATTTT	CASSLRYRDTDTQYF
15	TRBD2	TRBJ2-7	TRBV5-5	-	TGTGCCAGCAGCCGCGGACTAGCGGGAGGCTACGAGCAGTACTTC	CASSRGLAGGYEQYF
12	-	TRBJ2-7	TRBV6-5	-	TGTGCCAGCAGTTCCTCCGGCAGGGAGCAGTACTTC	CASSSSGREQYF
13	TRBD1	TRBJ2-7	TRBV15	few	TGTGCCACCAGCCGGGACAGATCCTACGAGCAGTACTTC	CATSRDRSYEQYF
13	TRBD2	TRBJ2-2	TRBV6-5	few	TGTGCCAGCGGGAGGGCCGGCACCGGGGAGCTGTTTTTT	CASGRAGTGELFF
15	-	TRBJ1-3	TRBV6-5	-	TGTGCCAGCAGTCTCTACCAGGGAACTGGAAACACCATATATTTT	CASSLYQGTGNTIYF
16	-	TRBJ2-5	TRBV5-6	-	TGTGCCAGCAGCTTGCTGTCAGGGGCTTTCCAAGAGACCCAGTACTTC	CASSLLSGAFQETQYF
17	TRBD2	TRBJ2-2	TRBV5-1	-	TGCGCCAGCAGCTTGGGGACTAGCGGGAGTGGCGGCGGGGAGCTGTTTTTT	CASSLGTSGSGGGELFF
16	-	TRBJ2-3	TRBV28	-	TGTGCCAGCAGTTTACCTCTCGCGGGGCGAACAGATACGCAGTATTTT	CASSLPLAGRTDTQYF
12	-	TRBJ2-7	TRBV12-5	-	TGTGCTAGTGGATCGGGCCTTTACGAGCAGTACTTC	CASGSGLYEQYF
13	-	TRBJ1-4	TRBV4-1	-	TGCGCCAGCAGCCAAACCGCTGGGGAAAAACTGTTTTTT	CASSQTAGEKLFF
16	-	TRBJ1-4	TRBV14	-	TGTGCCAGCAGCCAAGATGGGGCCAGGGCGAATGAAAAACTGTTTTTT	CASSQDGARANEKLFF
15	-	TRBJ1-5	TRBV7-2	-	TGTGCCAGCAGCTTAGAGGGGTTTAGCAATCAGCCCCAGCATTTT	CASSLEGFSNQPQHF
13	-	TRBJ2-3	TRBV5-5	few	TGTGCCAGCACCCTGACTGGATCAGATACGCAGTATTTT	CASTLTGSDTQYF
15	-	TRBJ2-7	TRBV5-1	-	TGCGCCAGCAGCTGGGGCAGCACCCGCTCCTACGAGCAGTACTTC	CASSWGSTRSYEQYF
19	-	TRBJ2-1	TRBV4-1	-	TGCGCCAGCAGCCAAGAACCGGGACTCGACTACGGCTCCTACAATGAGCAGTTCTTC	CASSQEPGLDYGSYNEQFF
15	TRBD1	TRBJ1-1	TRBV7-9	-	TGTGCCAGCAGACCTCGGGACAGCTTGAACACTGAAGCTTTCTTT	CASRPRDSLNTEAFF
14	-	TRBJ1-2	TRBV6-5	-	TGTGCCAGCAGTCGGGACACAGCTAACTATGGCTACACCTTC	CASSRDTANYGYTF
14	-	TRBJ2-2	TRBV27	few	TGTGCCAGCAGTACCCGGACGAGCACCGGGGAGCTGTTTTTT	CASSTRTSTGELFF